This T cell receptor beta chain comes out of a study of T-cell memory formation after mild COVID-19. Each CDR3 protein is one row after TCRdb ran MiXCR on the 5' RACE reads. Of about 400,000 distinct CDR3 sequences in the sample, around a quarter were seen once. The CDR3 covers 15 residues. CDR1 is DFQATT, CDR2 SNEGSKA, per germline (reference sequence). V was clipped by 6 bases and J by 1 base, with 18 bases between them. The rearrangement links TRBV20-1 to TRBJ1-1; a weak D match, TRBD1 (5 bases). The sequenced material came from PBMCs or a T cell subset sorted from them (not recorded which). This receptor was identified in an adult woman who had mild COVID-19 (a few samples of this study predate the infection). Cell type and time point are not known. CDR3 loop: CSAPLLGGGNTEAFF. The DNA for the CDR3 is TGCAGTGCCCCCCTACTCGGGGGAGGGAACACTGAAGCTTTCTTT.